Each of the 5 T cell receptor beta chains below was sequenced from the same sample in a study of T cell responses to AZD1222 COVID-19 vaccine. The data were produced by immunoSEQ multiplex PCR, yet TCRdb's version contains in-frame clones alone and is incomplete. The table has fewer than 150,000 clones, around 90% seen once. The sequenced sample was peripheral blood, obtained on day 0 of AZD1222 vaccination. All receptors derive from an adult in good health.

The chain is built from TRBV5-6 and TRBJ1-4, with D tentatively TRBD1 (6 bases). Germline V lookup: CDR1 SGHDT, CDR2 YYEEEE. This CDR3 is built from 16 residues. V lost 0 bases and J lost 7, with 16 bases in between. CDR3: CASSLEMGAKGEKLFF. The CDR3 nucleotides read TGTGCCAGCAGCTTGGAGATGGGGGCGAAGGGTGAAAAACTGTTTTTT.

The gene calls are TRBV9 and TRBJ1-4; perhaps TRBD1 as D (6 bases). The V end lost 3 bases, the J end lost 7 bases, and 19 bases lay between the germline ends. Per the germline V gene, CDR1 is SGDLS and CDR2 is YYNGEE. There are 16 residues in the CDR3. This CDR3 is CASSASGRGVGEKLFF. The CDR3 DNA is TGTGCCAGCAGCGCAAGTGGTAGGGGGGTGGGTGAAAAACTGTTTTTT.

The chain carries TRBV5-1 and TRBJ2-7, with a tentative D call TRBD1 (7 bases). V dropped 4 bases and J dropped 7 bases, with 18 bases sitting between them. The CDR3 is 14 amino acids. Germline-derived CDR1 and CDR2 are SGHRS and YFSETQ. The DNA of the CDR3 is TGCGCCAGCAGCCTCGGAGGGGGCTCGGGGGAGCAGTACTTC. This gives the protein CASSLGGGSGEQYF.

This clone was picked up one time. The gene calls are TRBV19 and TRBJ2-7; 9 nucleotides agree with TRBD1. Germline CDR1 reads LNHDA; CDR2 reads SQIVND (reference sequence). This CDR3 has 14 amino acids. Trimming took 8 bases from V and 1 from J; bases not matched to a gene: 6. CDR3 sequence: CASGSQGASYEQYF. The CDR3 DNA reads as TGTGCCAGTGGTTCACAGGGGGCGTCCTACGAGCAGTACTTC.

This clone was picked up a small number of times. V is TRBV11-2 and J is TRBJ2-1; D possibly corresponds to TRBD2 (5 bases). Trimming removed 1 base at V and 3 bases at J, with 13 bases between. This CDR3 is 16 amino acids long. CDR1 is SGHAT and CDR2 is FQNNGV in the germline V gene. The CDR3 is CASSLGASPYYNEQFF. CDR3 DNA sequence: TGTGCCAGCAGCTTAGGGGCTAGCCCATACTACAATGAGCAGTTCTTC.